This TCR beta chain was observed in a study of shared clonotypes between healthy human individuals. Into CD45RA+ naive and CD45RA-negative memory subsets, the CD4+ cells were split. V shed 6 bases, J shed 5 bases, and the junction held 12 bases outside the gene matches. Germline CDR1 and CDR2: SGHRS and YFSETQ. The CDR3 has 15 amino acids. The study, taken as a whole, reports: Rarefaction indicated that sorted-subset sequencing remained incomplete although depth was large. Naive subsets typically showed greater estimated richness than memory subsets.

Libraries were prepared by immunoSEQ multiplex PCR; TCRdb keeps only in-frame clonotypes and omits some of them. The sample consists of a few million clones, approximately 93% of them appearing once. Regarding this clone: As yet, its antigen is unknown.

Material: naive CD4+ T cells from PBMCs. Sample subset: CD45RA+ positively selected. The chain joins TRBV5-1 to TRBJ2-7; 9 positions agree with TRBD2. The sequence was obtained from a man between 18 and 35 years old in good health. Some clones in this sample may be carry-over from other donors' samples. The DNA of the CDR3 is TGCGCCAGCAAAAGTCTGGCGGGAGGGCCCCACGAGCAGTACTTC. This sequence encodes CASKSLAGGPHEQYF.